These 24 T cell receptor beta chains came from one sample sequenced in a study of cytomegalovirus exposure and HLA in healthy donors (dated by TCRdb to between 2016 and 2019). Receptor amplification or capture employed the immunoSEQ multiplex PCR assay. The multiplex PCR relied on a mix of 60 forward primers for TCR Vbeta segments and 13 reverse primers for TCR Jbeta segments. In TCRdb, the immuneACCESS table is reduced to in-frame sequences with V and J assigned. These tables do not hold every clone; where another copy was compared, an unresolved V gene accounts for under half, and the others remain unexplained. The sample table lists 200,000 to 250,000 clones, roughly three quarters of them with a count of one. Around 1.7% of the sample is held by the ten biggest clonotypes. The source material was PBMCs. The receptor source for this set is a man aged 50-60 years in good health and CMV-seronegative.

The J gene is TRBJ2-1, the V gene TRBV5-1; 13 nucleotides line up with TRBD2. Germline assignment: CDR1 SGHRS and CDR2 YFSETQ. The V segment lost 4 bases and the J segment 9 bases; nucleotides outside the gene matches: 10. This CDR3 region has 16 residues. The CDR3 here is CASSTGLAGRGREQFF. The DNA for the CDR3 is TGCGCCAGCAGCACGGGACTAGCGGGACGGGGTCGTGAGCAGTTCTTC. Full variable domain (missing parts from reference TRBV5-1 and TRBJ2-1): KAGVTQTPRYLIKTRGQQVTLSCSPISGHRSVSWYQQTPGQGLQFLFEYFSETQRNKGNFPGRFSGRQFSNSRSEMNVSTLELGDSALYLCASSTGLAGRGREQFFGPGTRLTVL.

The chain combines TRBV6-1 with TRBJ1-5, with D uncertain. V lost 5 bases, J lost 4 bases, and 9 bases lay in between. This CDR3 has 13 residues. Germline CDR1 and CDR2: MNHNS and SASEGT. The CDR3 nucleotides read TGTGCCAGCAGTTTCACAGAAAATCAGCCCCAGCATTTT. It codes for CASSFTENQPQHF.

J is TRBJ2-3 and V is TRBV10-3; TRBD2 aligns across 12 bases. This CDR3 has 15 amino acids. Germline lookup yields CDR1 ENHRY and CDR2 SYGVKD. J gave up 2 bases and V 5 bases, and 2 bases lay outside the gene matches. The CDR3 DNA follows: TGTGCCATCAGTCGGACTAGCGGGACCACAGATACGCAGTATTTT. This codes for CAISRTSGTTDTQYF.

The chain uses TRBV5-6 and TRBJ2-1, with TRBD2 as a possible D gene (6 bases). With 0 bases removed from V and 13 bases from J, the gap between germline ends came to 11 bases. Looked up from germline, CDR1 is SGHDT and CDR2 is YYEEEE. The CDR3 covers 12 residues. CDR3 sequence: CASSLGRAQQFF. The DNA for the CDR3 is TGTGCCAGCAGCTTGGGGAGGGCCCAACAGTTCTTC. Using reference TRBV5-6 and TRBJ2-1 for the parts outside the CDR3, the full variable domain is DAGVTQSPTHLIKTRGQQVTLRCSPKSGHDTVSWYQQALGQGPQFIFQYYEEEERQRGNFPDRFSGHQFPNYSSELNVNALLLGDSALYLCASSLGRAQQFFGPGTRLTVL.

This clone was found a few times. The chain combines TRBV18 with TRBJ2-7; possible D gene TRBD1, 6 bases. Germline CDR1 and CDR2: KGHSH and LQKENI. This CDR3 spans 15 amino acids. V dropped 6 bases and J dropped 2 bases, with 17 bases sitting between them. CDR3 sequence reads: CASSPQPQGAYEQYF. The CDR3 nucleotides are TGTGCCAGCTCTCCCCAACCACAGGGTGCCTACGAGCAGTACTTC.

This clone showed up just a few times. The rearrangement links TRBV6-4 to TRBJ2-6; a weak D match, TRBD1 (5 bases). V was cut by 5 bases and J by 0 bases, with 11 bases left in between. There are 16 residues in the CDR3. The germline V gene encodes CDR1 MRHNA and CDR2 SNTAGT. Here the CDR3 reads CASSQGASSGANVLTF. CDR3 DNA: TGTGCCAGCAGTCAAGGGGCAAGCTCTGGGGCCAACGTCCTGACTTTC.

This clone was found a few times. V gene TRBV5-1 combines with J gene TRBJ1-1; D is perhaps TRBD1 (6 bases). The ends were cut back, 3 bases at V and 4 bases at J, with 16 bases in the middle. The CDR3 extends over 15 amino acids. Per the germline V gene, CDR1 is SGHRS and CDR2 is YFSETQ. The CDR3 spells CASSWLGGGGTEAFF. CDR3 sequence (DNA): TGCGCCAGCAGCTGGTTGGGGGGCGGGGGCACTGAAGCTTTCTTT.

The chain couples TRBV6-1 to TRBJ2-5, with D unclear. CDR1 is MNHNS, CDR2 SASEGT, per germline. V dropped 8 bases and J dropped 4 bases, with 14 bases sitting between them. The CDR3 consists of 13 residues. The CDR3 DNA follows: TGTGCCAGCGCCCTGACATTGGGAGAGACCCAGTACTTC. The encoded protein is CASALTLGETQYF.

J is TRBJ2-5 and V is TRBV7-9; TRBD2 matches 10 bases. The DNA end is a closer match to TRBJ2-7, so the J assignment may be wrong. Germline CDR1 is SEHNR and CDR2 is FQNEAQ (reference sequence). CDR3 size: 14 residues. Written as DNA, the CDR3 is TGTGCCAGCAGCCCTATAGCGGGAGGATACGAGCAGTACTTC. Translated, it gives CASSPIAGGYEQYF.

V is TRBV5-1 and J is TRBJ1-1, with 7 bases identical to TRBD1. J gave up 0 bases and V 4 bases, and 3 bases lay outside the gene matches. The CDR3 totals 14 residues. CDR1 is SGHRS and CDR2 is YFSETQ in the germline V gene. The CDR3 here is CASSEDRLNTEAFF. In DNA form, the CDR3 reads TGCGCCAGCAGCGAGGACAGGTTGAACACTGAAGCTTTCTTT. The variable domain in full, with the rest retrieved from reference TRBV5-1 and TRBJ1-1, is KAGVTQTPRYLIKTRGQQVTLSCSPISGHRSVSWYQQTPGQGLQFLFEYFSETQRNKGNFPGRFSGRQFSNSRSEMNVSTLELGDSALYLCASSEDRLNTEAFFGQGTRLTVV.

This clone was seen just once. The gene calls are TRBV28 and TRBJ2-4; perhaps TRBD2 as D (5 bases). The CDR3 loop spans 19 amino acids. V was pared by 0 bases and J by 5 bases, with 23 bases between. Germline loops: CDR1 MDHEN, CDR2 SYDVKM. CDR3 protein: CASSLWAVASGAQQNIQYF. In DNA, the CDR3 is TGTGCCAGCAGTTTATGGGCCGTTGCGAGCGGTGCCCAACAAAACATTCAGTACTTC.

V and J are TRBV14 and TRBJ2-7; TRBD1 matches 7 bases. This CDR3 spans 13 amino acids. Germline assignment: CDR1 SGHDN and CDR2 FVKESK. The V segment lost 2 bases and the J segment 4 bases; nucleotides outside the gene matches: 2. CDR3 sequence (DNA): TGTGCCAGCAGCCAAAACAGGGGATACGAGCAGTACTTC. Translated: CASSQNRGYEQYF. Complete variable domain (other parts from reference TRBV14 and TRBJ2-7): EAGVTQFPSHSVIEKGQTVTLRCDPISGHDNLYWYRRVMGKEIKFLLHFVKESKQDESGMPNNRFLAERTGGTYSTLKVQPAELEDSGVYFCASSQNRGYEQYFGPGTRLTVT.

The chain is built from TRBV5-4 and TRBJ2-1, with 10 bases fitting TRBD2. V shed 0 bases and J 5 bases; nucleotides not matched to a gene: 5. This CDR3 region has 16 residues. CDR1 and CDR2 (germline): SGHNT, YYREEE (reference sequence). This CDR3 is CASSLALAGENNEQFF. In DNA form, the CDR3 reads TGTGCCAGCAGCTTGGCTCTAGCGGGAGAAAACAATGAGCAGTTCTTC. Looking up the rest from reference TRBV5-4 and TRBJ2-1 gives the full variable domain: ETGVTQSPTHLIKTRGQQVTLRCSSQSGHNTVSWYQQALGQGPQFIFQYYREEENGRGNFPPRFSGLQFPNYSSELNVNALELDDSALYLCASSLALAGENNEQFFGPGTRLTVL.

The chain couples TRBV9 to TRBJ1-1; TRBD1 might be the D (5 bases). The ends were cut back, 1 base at V and 0 bases at J, with 7 bases in the middle. Germline lookup yields CDR1 SGDLS and CDR2 YYNGEE. The CDR3 runs 14 residues. Here the CDR3 reads CASSVTGVNTEAFF. CDR3 DNA: TGTGCCAGCAGCGTAACAGGAGTGAACACTGAAGCTTTCTTT.

This chain uses TRBV28 with TRBJ1-1, with 7 bases lining up with TRBD1. Germline V gene data show CDR1 as MDHEN and CDR2 as SYDVKM. The length of the CDR3 is 14 residues. The CDR3 reads CALTGIRGSTEAFF. CDR3 DNA sequence: TGTGCTTTGACAGGGATTAGAGGGAGTACTGAAGCTTTCTTT.

V usage is TRBV5-6 and J usage is TRBJ1-4; D possibly corresponds to TRBD1 (6 bases). In germline, CDR1 is SGHDT, CDR2 YYEEEE. V lost 3 bases and J 7 bases, leaving 10 bases between the germline ends. There are 13 residues in the CDR3. The CDR3 loop is CASSWNRAEKLFF. The CDR3 DNA sequence: TGTGCCAGCAGCTGGAACAGGGCTGAAAAACTGTTTTTT.

The chain uses TRBV5-1 and TRBJ2-1; 12 positions agree with TRBD2. CDR1 and CDR2 (germline): SGHRS, YFSETQ. The trim removed 4 bases at V and 1 base at J, leaving 3 bases unmatched. The CDR3 consists of 16 residues. Here the CDR3 reads CASSKGLAGSYNEQFF. CDR3 sequence (DNA): TGCGCCAGCAGCAAAGGACTAGCGGGGTCCTACAATGAGCAGTTCTTC.

The chain is built from TRBV5-1 and TRBJ2-1, with TRBD1 matching 11 bases. The J segment lost 7 bases and the V segment lost 4 bases, leaving 4 bases of the junction unmatched. Germline lookup yields CDR1 SGHRS and CDR2 YFSETQ. The CDR3 loop spans 14 amino acids. CDR3: CASSLGQGVNEQFF. CDR3 nucleotides: TGCGCCAGCAGCCTGGGACAGGGGGTAAATGAGCAGTTCTTC.

This clone was counted a single time. The rearrangement joins TRBV9 to TRBJ2-1; D might be TRBD2 (5 bases). Trimming took off 3 bases at V and 1 base at J, with 8 bases between the two ends. CDR1 is SGDLS and CDR2 is YYNGEE in the germline V gene. This CDR3 has 14 amino acids. DNA for the CDR3: TGTGCCAGCAGCGGCGGGTCTTCCTACAATGAGCAGTTCTTC. Its protein is CASSGGSSYNEQFF.

The rearrangement joins TRBV9 to TRBJ1-3; 8 bases match TRBD1. The CDR3 runs 19 residues. Germline CDR1 reads SGDLS; CDR2 reads YYNGEE. Trimming at V came to 0 bases and at J to 0 bases, leaving 11 bases not matched to a gene. The CDR3 sequence: CASSVEGTGQPYSGNTIYF. DNA for the CDR3: TGTGCCAGCAGCGTAGAGGGGACAGGCCAGCCTTACTCTGGAAACACCATATATTTT.

This sequence joins TRBV10-3 and TRBJ2-7, with 8 bases that match TRBD1. This CDR3 comprises 12 residues. Trimming removed 6 bases from V and 6 bases from J; junction bases left unmatched: 4. CDR1 and CDR2 (germline): ENHRY, SYGVKD. This CDR3 is CAISRTGTEQYF. CDR3 nucleotide sequence: TGTGCCATCAGCAGGACAGGGACCGAGCAGTACTTC.

In its sample, this clone was seen a few times. The chain is built from TRBV5-1 and TRBJ2-3, with D hard to call. V was pared by 0 bases and J by 5 bases, with 10 bases between. In germline, CDR1 is SGHRS, CDR2 YFSETQ. This CDR3 spans 14 amino acids. Here the CDR3 reads CASSLEDFIDTQYF. The CDR3 bases are TGCGCCAGCAGCTTGGAAGACTTCATAGATACGCAGTATTTT.

The chain recombines TRBV28 with TRBJ2-4, with 10 nucleotides matching TRBD1. Germline V lookup: CDR1 MDHEN, CDR2 SYDVKM. The CDR3 contains 16 residues. Trimming removed 6 bases from V and 6 bases from J; junction bases left unmatched: 11. DNA for the CDR3: TGTGCCAGCAGCGCCCGACAGGGGGCGCGAGGAAACATTCAGTACTTC. Translated: CASSARQGARGNIQYF. The full variable domain, in which reference TRBV28 and TRBJ2-4 provide the parts outside the CDR3, is DVKVTQSSRYLVKRTGEKVFLECVQDMDHENMFWYRQDPGLGLRLIYFSYDVKMKEKGDIPEGYSVSREKKERFSLILESASTNQTSMYLCASSARQGARGNIQYFGAGTRLSVL.

The gene calls are TRBV7-9 and TRBJ2-5, with 8 bases aligning to TRBD1. The CDR3 loop spans 15 amino acids. The ends lost 4 bases at V and 5 bases at J; junction bases unmatched: 9. Germline CDR1 and CDR2: SEHNR and FQNEAQ (reference sequence). CDR3 nucleotides: TGTGCCAGCAGCTCCATTACAGGGGGTCGGGAGACCCAGTACTTC. Residues: CASSSITGGRETQYF.